The 10 T cell receptor beta chains given below trace back to one sample, sequenced in a study of cytomegalovirus exposure and HLA in healthy donors. The PCR was carried out with 60 Vbeta primers and 13 Jbeta primers. The protocol was immunoSEQ multiplex PCR, while the TCRdb copy is restricted to in-frame clones and leaves out a portion. In the table there are tens of thousands of clones, around 84% of which are singletons. Sequenced sample: PBMCs. All receptors derive from a young woman in good health and CMV-seronegative.

V is TRBV7-9 and J is TRBJ1-3, with a weak D call TRBD1 (6 bases). This CDR3 contains 17 residues. V lost 2 bases to trimming and J lost 0 bases, with 14 bases between them. From germline, CDR1 is SEHNR and CDR2 FQNEAQ (reference sequence). CDR3 loop: CASSLLNKGHSGNTIYF. For the CDR3, the DNA is TGTGCCAGCAGCTTACTAAACAAGGGACACTCTGGAAACACCATATATTTT. Full variable domain (rest looked up from reference TRBV7-9 and TRBJ1-3): DTGVSQNPRHKITKRGQNVTFRCDPISEHNRLYWYRQTLGQGPEFLTYFQNEAQLEKSRLLSDRFSAERPKGSFSTLEIQRTEQGDSAMYLCASSLLNKGHSGNTIYFGEGSWLTVV.

In this sample, this clone turned up a few times. This specimen includes other DNA sequences encoding the same CDR3. This sequence joins TRBV11-3 and TRBJ1-1, with 9 bases lining up with TRBD1. With 3 bases clipped from V and 1 base from J, the junction kept 3 bases outside the gene matches. The V gene's germline CDR1 is SGHNT and CDR2 YENEEA. This CDR3 contains 15 residues. The CDR3 region is CASSLSGQGNTEAFF. The CDR3 nucleotides read TGTGCCAGCAGCTTGTCGGGACAGGGGAACACTGAAGCTTTCTTT.

This chain joins TRBV7-2 and TRBJ2-3; maybe TRBD2 (5 bases). CDR1 SGHTA and CDR2 FQGNSA come from the germline V gene. This CDR3 is built from 14 residues. Trimming removed 5 bases from V and 6 bases from J, with 15 bases in between. The CDR3 nucleotides are TGTGCCAGCAGCGCCGGGGTACACGCGGATACGCAGTATTTT. This sequence encodes CASSAGVHADTQYF.

The chain carries TRBV5-6 and TRBJ2-2, with no clear D. V was trimmed by 6 bases and J by 2 bases, leaving 8 bases between them. The CDR3 loop spans 13 amino acids. The V gene's germline CDR1 is SGHDT and CDR2 YYEEEE. Written as DNA, the CDR3 is TGTGCCAGCACTGAGATTAACACCGGGGAGCTGTTTTTT. Encoded protein: CASTEINTGELFF.

The rearrangement links TRBV23-1 to TRBJ1-5; D remains unclear. TRBV23-1 is an ORF, with its function uncertain. V shed 11 bases and J shed 0 bases, with 29 bases lying between them. CDR3 size: 19 residues. CDR3 DNA: TGCGCCGGTACTTTACCCGGGTTGCGGGTCGGGCCTAGCAATCAGCCCCAGCATTTT. Translation: CAGTLPGLRVGPSNQPQHF.

The chain joins TRBV7-8 to TRBJ2-5, with D perhaps matching TRBD2 (6 bases). CDR3 length equals 15 residues. Germline V gives CDR1 SGHVS, CDR2 FQNEAQ. V shed 0 bases and J shed 5 bases, with 13 bases lying between them. The CDR3 DNA follows: TGTGCCAGCAGCTTAGCGGCTAGCGCACGGGAGACCCAGTACTTC. This encodes CASSLAASARETQYF. Based on the CDR3 plus reference TRBV7-8 and TRBJ2-5, the full variable domain is GAGVSQSPRYKVAKRGQDVALRCDPISGHVSLFWYQQALGQGPEFLTYFQNEAQLDKSGLPSDRFFAERPEGSVSTLKIQRTQQEDSAVYLCASSLAASARETQYFGPGTRLLVL.

This clone was counted a few times. The chain has TRBV30 and TRBJ2-2, with a tentative D call TRBD1 (6 bases). Germline loops: CDR1 GTSNPN, CDR2 SVGIG (reference sequence). This CDR3 comprises 16 residues. Deletions cut 2 bases from V and 0 bases from J, with 13 bases between. Here the CDR3 reads CAWSRLGAANTGELFF. The CDR3 DNA is TGTGCCTGGAGTCGGTTGGGGGCCGCGAACACCGGGGAGCTGTTTTTT.

The rearrangement links TRBV9 to TRBJ2-5; unclear D gene. The CDR3 is made up of 16 amino acids. Germline loops: CDR1 SGDLS, CDR2 YYNGEE. V lost 0 bases, J lost 5 bases, and 17 bases lay in between. The CDR3 DNA reads TGTGCCAGCAGCGTAGGCGACTCACTAAGGCCGGAGACCCAGTACTTC. It specifies CASSVGDSLRPETQYF.

The chain couples TRBV4-3 to TRBJ2-3, with a possible D match to TRBD1 (6 bases). The CDR3 runs 18 residues. The germline V and J ends were trimmed by 2 bases and 0 bases, with 18 bases remaining between them. Germline V lookup: CDR1 LGHNA, CDR2 YSLEER. Here the CDR3 DNA reads TGCGCCAGCAGCCAACTTTATGGGGGCAGCCTGAGCACAGATACGCAGTATTTT. It is translated as CASSQLYGGSLSTDTQYF.

The gene calls are TRBV5-1 and TRBJ2-7; TRBD2 matches at 14 bases. J was trimmed by 3 bases and V by 4 bases; bases with no gene match: 3. Per germline, CDR1 SGHRS and CDR2 YFSETQ. The CDR3 is made up of 15 amino acids. The CDR3 DNA is TGCGCCAGCAGCCTGGGGACTAGCGGGGGCTACGAGCAGTACTTC. Translation gives CASSLGTSGGYEQYF.